This entry features one T cell receptor beta chain sequence. Its specificity is unknown. The deep-level immunoSEQ assay was used. Per the authors' pipeline: Junction-only immunoSEQ data arrived without quality scores, meaning filtering differed. Measured with immunoSEQ multiplex PCR; TCRdb has only the in-frame clones, and not every one. V, J and clone size derive from that table, while D and trimming were established from the DNA sequence. Found here are hundreds of thousands of clones, just over 75% of them singletons; the top ten hold 12%. The data derive from a study of shared clonotypes between healthy human individuals. Points from the study as a whole: Clonotype sharing among donors was expected to depend on sequencing depth. Only blood underwent sampling, and tissue repertoires likely differ.

V was shortened by 4 bases and J by 0 bases, with 22 bases between the two germline ends. The CDR3 totals 18 residues. Germline CDR1 and CDR2: SGHRS and YFSETQ. Sequencing input: PBMCs. The TCR originated in a woman aged 40 to 49 in good health. Some clones in this sample may be carry-over from other donors' samples. V gene TRBV5-1 combines with J gene TRBJ1-1; D remains ambiguous. The CDR3 reads CASSLPEGGPRLNTEAFF. CDR3 coding DNA: TGCGCCAGCAGCCTTCCTGAGGGAGGGCCAAGATTGAACACTGAAGCTTTCTTT.